What follows are 24 T cell receptor beta chains derived from one specimen sequenced in a study of blood T cell repertoires in COVID-19 (dated by TCRdb to 2020 to 2022). The library was made by the immunoSEQ multiplex PCR assay. TCRdb holds this immuneACCESS table with in-frame rearrangements only. Some clones are missing; in checked studies, unresolved V genes explain under half, and the rest has no known cause. This sample gives roughly 160,000 clones in total; roughly four fifths of them show up just once. The ten largest clones add up to around 2.1% of the sample. The sample taken for sequencing was peripheral blood. These receptor sequences come from an elderly woman with acute or convalescent COVID-19.

V is TRBV24-1 and J is TRBJ2-3; the D gene is possibly TRBD2 (6 bases). V lost 0 bases, J lost 1 base, and 10 bases lay in between. The CDR3 consists of 16 residues. Per germline, CDR1 KGHDR and CDR2 SFDVKD. CDR3 nucleotides: TGTGCCACCAGTGATTTGGGGCGGGATGGCACAGATACGCAGTATTTT. It is translated as CATSDLGRDGTDTQYF.

The rearrangement joins TRBV2 to TRBJ2-3; unclear D gene. Per the germline V gene, CDR1 is SNHLY and CDR2 is FYNNEI. The CDR3 runs to 13 residues. The V gene lost 8 bases and the J gene lost 0 bases, with 9 bases spanning the gap. The CDR3 coding sequence is TGTGCCAGCTCTGAGCTAAGCACAGATACGCAGTATTTT. Its translation: CASSELSTDTQYF.

This chain links TRBV9 with TRBJ2-1; D gene uncertain. This CDR3 region has 13 residues. Germline V gene data show CDR1 as SGDLS and CDR2 as YYNGEE. V was pared by 0 bases and J by 9 bases, with 10 bases between. CDR3 nucleotides: TGTGCCAGCAGCGTAGAACTCTCAAGTGAGCAGTTCTTC. Protein: CASSVELSSEQFF.

The chain uses TRBV28 and TRBJ1-2; TRBD1 aligns across 8 bases. Looked up from germline, CDR1 is MDHEN and CDR2 is SYDVKM. CDR3 length: 16 amino acids. After removal of 4 bases from V and 2 bases from J, the junction contained 9 bases not matched to a gene. The CDR3 sequence is CASSSTGGTSNYGYTF. CDR3 sequence (DNA): TGTGCCAGCAGTTCTACAGGGGGAACCTCAAACTATGGCTACACCTTC.

J is TRBJ2-5 and V is TRBV5-1; TRBD1 agrees at 9 bases. The V segment lost 5 bases and the J segment 2 bases; nucleotides outside the gene matches: 4. Germline-derived CDR1 and CDR2 are SGHRS and YFSETQ. This CDR3 is 14 amino acids long. This CDR3 reads CASRPGTGQETQYF. CDR3 in DNA: TGCGCCAGCAGACCGGGGACAGGGCAAGAGACCCAGTACTTC.

The chain combines TRBV7-6 with TRBJ2-1; 9 positions agree with TRBD2. The length of the CDR3 is 15 residues. Trimming removed 5 bases from V and 4 bases from J; junction bases left unmatched: 6. CDR1 and CDR2 (germline): SGHVS, FNYEAQ. The CDR3 is CASSPRLAEYNEQFF. Here the CDR3 DNA reads TGTGCCAGCAGCCCGCGACTAGCGGAGTACAATGAGCAGTTCTTC.

The CDR3 DNA is TGTGCCAGCAGTGCGGGACAGCACACCGGGGAGCTGTTTTTT. Translating gives CASSAGQHTGELFF. J is TRBJ2-2 and V is TRBV25-1; the match to TRBD1 covers 7 bases. In germline, CDR1 is MGHDK, CDR2 SYGVNS. The CDR3 extends over 14 amino acids. The V segment lost 4 bases and the J segment 3 bases; nucleotides outside the gene matches: 2.

This sequence joins TRBV5-1 and TRBJ2-3; 7 positions agree with TRBD1. This CDR3 has 17 amino acids. The germline V gene has CDR1 SGHRS and CDR2 YFSETQ. V was clipped by 0 bases and J by 1 base; unmatched bases: 8. The CDR3 protein is CASSLDNTGARTDTQYF. The CDR3 region has the DNA TGCGCCAGCAGCTTGGACAATACAGGGGCTCGCACAGATACGCAGTATTTT. The complete variable domain, with remaining parts taken from reference TRBV5-1 and TRBJ2-3, reads KAGVTQTPRYLIKTRGQQVTLSCSPISGHRSVSWYQQTPGQGLQFLFEYFSETQRNKGNFPGRFSGRQFSNSRSEMNVSTLELGDSALYLCASSLDNTGARTDTQYFGPGTRLTVL.

The V gene is TRBV15, the J gene TRBJ1-6, with D possibly being TRBD1 (6 bases). The length of the CDR3 is 15 residues. V was shortened by 5 bases and J by 6 bases, with 14 bases between the two germline ends. Looked up from germline, CDR1 is LNHNV and CDR2 is YYDKDF (reference sequence). The CDR3 DNA reads as TGTGCCACCAGCCCAGAACGGACAGTTAATTCACCCCTCCACTTT. It encodes CATSPERTVNSPLHF.

This chain joins TRBV6-6 and TRBJ1-2; unclear D gene. Trimming pared 8 bases from V and 4 bases from J, leaving 20 bases between. The CDR3 extends over 15 amino acids. The germline V gene encodes CDR1 MNHNY and CDR2 SVGAGI (reference sequence). CDR3 in DNA: TGTGCCAGCCTAAACCGGTTCGGCGGGGTCTATGGCTACACCTTC. Translating gives CASLNRFGGVYGYTF.

The V gene is TRBV6-5, the J gene TRBJ2-5; D gene ambiguous. Germline V gene sequence: CDR1 MNHEY, CDR2 SVGAGI. The CDR3 is made up of 13 amino acids. Deletions cut 2 bases from V and 3 bases from J, with 7 bases between. The CDR3, as DNA: TGTGCCAGCAGTTACACTTTTAAAGAGACCCAGTACTTC. The encoded protein is CASSYTFKETQYF.

V and J are TRBV5-1 and TRBJ2-5; TRBD2 is a possible D gene (6 bases). CDR3 size: 14 residues. Germline assignment: CDR1 SGHRS and CDR2 YFSETQ. Trimming removed 5 bases at V and 1 base at J, with 12 bases between. The CDR3 spells CASSYVGGQETQYF. CDR3 bases: TGCGCCAGCAGTTATGTGGGGGGCCAAGAGACCCAGTACTTC. Full variable domain (remainder filled in from reference TRBV5-1 and TRBJ2-5): KAGVTQTPRYLIKTRGQQVTLSCSPISGHRSVSWYQQTPGQGLQFLFEYFSETQRNKGNFPGRFSGRQFSNSRSEMNVSTLELGDSALYLCASSYVGGQETQYFGPGTRLLVL.

The chain uses TRBV19 and TRBJ1-2; perhaps TRBD1 as D (6 bases). The V gene lost 0 bases and the J gene lost 8 bases, with 16 bases spanning the gap. In germline, CDR1 is LNHDA, CDR2 SQIVND (reference sequence). There are 15 residues in the CDR3. The CDR3 bases are TGTGCCAGTAGTATAGACCTGATAGGACAGCCCGGCTACACCTTC. Translating gives CASSIDLIGQPGYTF.

V and J are TRBV6-2 or TRBV6-3 and TRBJ1-5, with unresolved D. Deletions cut 6 bases from V and 3 bases from J, with 12 bases between. CDR1 and CDR2 (germline): MNHEY, SVGEGT. The CDR3 is 14 amino acids. The chain's CDR3 is CASSARSVNQPQHF. CDR3 sequence (DNA): TGTGCCAGCAGCGCACGGAGTGTCAATCAGCCCCAGCATTTT.

V usage is TRBV6-6 and J usage is TRBJ2-1; a weak D match, TRBD2 (6 bases). Germline V gives CDR1 MNHNY, CDR2 SVGAGI (reference sequence). V dropped 6 bases and J dropped 5 bases, with 14 bases sitting between them. The CDR3 runs 14 residues. CDR3 in amino acids: CASSPGGGNNEQFF. The CDR3 coding sequence is TGTGCCAGCAGCCCCGGGGGTGGAAACAATGAGCAGTTCTTC.

J is TRBJ2-3 and V is TRBV5-8, with D perhaps matching TRBD2 (5 bases). Looked up from germline, CDR1 is SGHTS and CDR2 is YDEGEE. This CDR3 is built from 13 residues. V was cut by 1 base and J by 4 bases, with 7 bases left in between. In DNA, the CDR3 is TGTGCCAGCAGCTTGTACGGGGCAGATACGCAGTATTTT. Amino acids: CASSLYGADTQYF. Full variable domain (remainder filled in from reference TRBV5-8 and TRBJ2-3): EAGVTQSPTHLIKTRGQQATLRCSPISGHTSVYWYQQALGLGLQFLLWYDEGEERNRGNFPPRFSGRQFPNYSSELNVNALELEDSALYLCASSLYGADTQYFGPGTRLTVL.

The chain is built from TRBV28 and TRBJ2-7; D not certain. The V gene's germline CDR1 is MDHEN and CDR2 SYDVKM. CDR3 length: 11 amino acids. V was cut by 3 bases and J by 5 bases, with 5 bases left in between. The CDR3 coding sequence is TGTGCCAGCAGTTTTCTTAACGAGCAGTACTTC. Translation gives CASSFLNEQYF.

The chain combines TRBV28 with TRBJ2-1; 7 bases line up with TRBD2. The CDR3 consists of 17 residues. The V gene end was trimmed by 5 bases and the J gene end by 8 bases; junction bases not matched to a gene: 18. CDR1 and CDR2 (germline): MDHEN, SYDVKM. The DNA of the CDR3 is TGTGCCAGCAGTCTAGGACTAGTGGGGGGGATGGGCGATGAGCAGTTCTTC. Residues: CASSLGLVGGMGDEQFF.

V usage is TRBV6-5 and J usage is TRBJ2-2; TRBD1 aligns across 9 bases. Germline CDR1 MNHEY, CDR2 SVGAGI. The CDR3 loop spans 15 amino acids. J was trimmed by 4 bases and V by 5 bases; bases with no gene match: 5. Here the CDR3 reads CASSPDRGLTGELFF. CDR3 nucleotide sequence: TGTGCCAGCAGTCCGGACAGGGGTCTCACCGGGGAGCTGTTTTTT.

The chain joins TRBV5-1 to TRBJ2-3; the D is unclear. The CDR3 is made up of 14 amino acids. The germline V gene encodes CDR1 SGHRS and CDR2 YFSETQ. The germline V and J ends were trimmed by 3 bases and 3 bases, with 11 bases remaining between them. The CDR3 DNA reads as TGCGCCAGCAGCTATGCGACTGTAACAGATACGCAGTATTTT. Its translation is CASSYATVTDTQYF. Combining the CDR3 with reference TRBV5-1 and TRBJ2-3 gives the whole variable domain KAGVTQTPRYLIKTRGQQVTLSCSPISGHRSVSWYQQTPGQGLQFLFEYFSETQRNKGNFPGRFSGRQFSNSRSEMNVSTLELGDSALYLCASSYATVTDTQYFGPGTRLTVL.

The genes are TRBV7-2 and TRBJ2-7; perhaps TRBD2 as D (5 bases). This CDR3 is built from 16 residues. Trimming removed 1 base at V and 4 bases at J, with 17 bases between. Germline assignment: CDR1 SGHTA and CDR2 FQGNSA. The CDR3 DNA follows: TGTGCCAGCAGCTTAGAAGGAGGCAGGATAGGGTACGAGCAGTACTTC. Residues: CASSLEGGRIGYEQYF.

This clone was detected only once. The rearrangement links TRBV7-2 to TRBJ1-2, with D tentatively TRBD1 (6 bases). The CDR3 extends over 14 amino acids. Between the trimmed V and J ends, which lost 4 bases and 2 bases, there was a span of 11 bases. Looked up from germline, CDR1 is SGHTA and CDR2 is FQGNSA. The CDR3 nucleotides are TGTGCCAGCAGCTCCAGGGGAGGGAACTATGGCTACACCTTC. Protein: CASSSRGGNYGYTF. The variable domain in full, completed from reference TRBV7-2 and TRBJ1-2, reads GAGVSQSPSNKVTEKGKDVELRCDPISGHTALYWYRQSLGQGLEFLIYFQGNSAPDKSGLPSDRFSAERTGGSVSTLTIQRTQQEDSAVYLCASSSRGGNYGYTFGSGTRLTVV.

V usage is TRBV30 and J usage is TRBJ2-7; a possible D gene is TRBD1 (5 bases). The CDR3 loop spans 14 amino acids. In germline, CDR1 is GTSNPN, CDR2 SVGIG (reference sequence). V was trimmed by 6 bases and J by 0 bases, leaving 15 bases between them. The CDR3 sequence: CACTNRYSSYEQYF. The CDR3 nucleotides are TGTGCCTGCACTAACAGGTATAGCTCCTACGAGCAGTACTTC.

This rearrangement joins TRBV19 to TRBJ2-7; D call uncertain. Per the germline V gene, CDR1 is LNHDA and CDR2 is SQIVND (reference sequence). V was cut by 5 bases and J by 6 bases, with 14 bases left in between. The CDR3 consists of 13 residues. The DNA for the CDR3 is TGTGCCAGTAGTCCCGAGGCCGTTTCCGAGCAGTACTTC. It codes for CASSPEAVSEQYF.